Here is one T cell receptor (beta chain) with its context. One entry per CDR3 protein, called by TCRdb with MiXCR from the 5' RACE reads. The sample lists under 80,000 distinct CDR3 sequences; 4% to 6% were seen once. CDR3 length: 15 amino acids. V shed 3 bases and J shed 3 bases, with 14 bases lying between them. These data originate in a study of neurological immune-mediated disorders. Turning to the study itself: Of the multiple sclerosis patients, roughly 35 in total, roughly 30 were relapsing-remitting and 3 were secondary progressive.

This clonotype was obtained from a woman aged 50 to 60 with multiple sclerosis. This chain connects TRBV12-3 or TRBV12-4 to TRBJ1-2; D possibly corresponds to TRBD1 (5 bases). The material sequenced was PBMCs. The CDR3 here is CASSFIAGNDYGYTF. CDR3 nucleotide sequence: TGTGCCAGCAGTTTCATCGCAGGGAACGACTATGGCTACACCTTC.